The 29 T cell receptor beta chains in this list originate from one sample, sequenced in a study of T cell responses to AZD1222 COVID-19 vaccine. The assay was immunoSEQ multiplex PCR, and TCRdb's table has in-frame clones only and misses some. The table has about 86,000 clones, approximately 90% seen once. The input for sequencing was peripheral blood, taken 28 days after the second AZD1222 dose. The source is an adult who received the AZD1222 COVID-19 vaccine.

This rearrangement joins TRBV5-1 to TRBJ2-5; 11 bases fit TRBD2. CDR1 SGHRS and CDR2 YFSETQ come from the germline V gene. The V and J ends lost 0 bases and 5 bases, in that order; junction bases with no gene match: 9. The CDR3 has 17 residues. As DNA, the CDR3 is TGCGCCAGCAGCTTGGGGCTAGCGGGGGGTTTCATCGAGACCCAGTACTTC. It yields the protein CASSLGLAGGFIETQYF.

This clone appeared once. The chain is built from TRBV6-5 and TRBJ1-5; TRBD1 might be the D (6 bases). The V end lost 6 bases, the J end lost 7 bases, and 16 bases lay between the germline ends. The CDR3 runs to 14 residues. Germline values: CDR1 MNHEY, CDR2 SVGAGI. CDR3 loop: CASRRAGEPQPQHF. CDR3 DNA: TGTGCCAGCAGAAGGGCAGGGGAGCCCCAGCCCCAGCATTTT.

This clone was observed a single time. The V call is TRBV11-1, the J call TRBJ1-2, with a tentative D call TRBD1 (5 bases). The CDR3 has 13 residues. The germline V gene encodes CDR1 SGHAT and CDR2 FQDESV (reference sequence). The V end lost 5 bases, the J end lost 6 bases, and 13 bases lay between the germline ends. The CDR3: CASSPRGGHGYTF. The CDR3 DNA reads TGTGCCAGCAGCCCGAGGGGAGGGCATGGCTACACCTTC.

The V call is TRBV27, the J call TRBJ2-3; TRBD2 matches 8 bases. Germline CDR1 reads MNHEY; CDR2 reads SMNVEV (reference sequence). Trimming took 5 bases from V and 4 from J; bases not matched to a gene: 8. This CDR3 contains 15 residues. As DNA, the CDR3 is TGTGCCAGCAGTCCACTAGCGGTCCGCCCAGATACGCAGTATTTT. It translates to CASSPLAVRPDTQYF.

CDR3 nucleotides: TGTGCCAGCAGTGACGGCAGGGGTAACTACAATGAGCAGTTCTTC. Its translation is CASSDGRGNYNEQFF. The V and J genes are TRBV6-1 and TRBJ2-1; possibly TRBD1 for D (6 bases). Germline assignment: CDR1 MNHNS and CDR2 SASEGT. Trimming stripped 3 bases from V and 3 bases from J, with 12 bases between. CDR3 length: 15 residues.

The chain recombines TRBV14 with TRBJ1-2, with 8 bases aligning to TRBD1. Trimming took 4 bases from V and 1 from J; bases not matched to a gene: 5. The length of the CDR3 is 15 residues. Germline values: CDR1 SGHDN, CDR2 FVKESK. CDR3 DNA: TGTGCCAGCAGCCGCGGACAGGGACTTAACTATGGCTACACCTTC. It translates to CASSRGQGLNYGYTF. The full variable domain, rest sourced from reference TRBV14 and TRBJ1-2, is EAGVTQFPSHSVIEKGQTVTLRCDPISGHDNLYWYRRVMGKEIKFLLHFVKESKQDESGMPNNRFLAERTGGTYSTLKVQPAELEDSGVYFCASSRGQGLNYGYTFGSGTRLTVV.

V usage is TRBV27 and J usage is TRBJ1-1; D is unclear. This CDR3 has 14 amino acids. The germline V and J ends were trimmed by 6 bases and 0 bases, with 11 bases remaining between them. Germline assignment: CDR1 MNHEY and CDR2 SMNVEV (reference sequence). The CDR3, as DNA: TGTGCCAGCAGCTTCCAGAACATGAACACTGAAGCTTTCTTT. Protein: CASSFQNMNTEAFF.

In its sample, this clone was seen a few times. J is TRBJ2-3 and V is TRBV4-3, with D maybe TRBD2 (5 bases). Germline CDR1 reads LGHNA; CDR2 reads YSLEER. Trimming took 0 bases from V and 6 from J, leaving 13 bases between them. This CDR3 region has 15 residues. CDR3 DNA sequence: TGCGCCAGCAGCCAAGATTACCTAGCAACGGATACGCAGTATTTT. The encoded protein is CASSQDYLATDTQYF.

This chain connects TRBV4-2 to TRBJ2-1, with 7 bases fitting TRBD2. With 0 bases clipped from V and 4 bases from J, the junction kept 6 bases outside the gene matches. The CDR3 contains 16 residues. Germline loops: CDR1 LGHNA, CDR2 YNFKEQ. In DNA form, the CDR3 reads TGTGCCAGCAGCCAAGAGCGACTAGCAGAGTACAATGAGCAGTTCTTC. Protein product: CASSQERLAEYNEQFF.

Here the CDR3 DNA reads TGTGCCAGCAGCCAAGCGGGTGGCTCCTACGAGCAGTACGTC. It encodes CASSQAGGSYEQYV. The genes are TRBV6-5 and TRBJ2-7, with D tentatively TRBD2 (6 bases). Trimming pared 6 bases from V and 0 bases from J, leaving 12 bases between. CDR1 is MNHEY and CDR2 is SVGAGI in the germline V gene. This CDR3 region has 14 residues.

The chain links TRBV9 to TRBJ1-2; the D gene is possibly TRBD1 (5 bases). CDR1 and CDR2 from the germline V gene are SGDLS and YYNGEE. CDR3 length: 16 residues. Trimming cost V 0 bases and J 0 bases, with 12 bases left between them. The CDR3 here is CASSVVIGTTNYGYTF. The CDR3 nucleotides read TGTGCCAGCAGCGTAGTTATAGGGACGACTAACTATGGCTACACCTTC.

The chain is built from TRBV13 and TRBJ2-7; D unclear. Germline loops: CDR1 PRHDT, CDR2 FYEKMQ (reference sequence). With 0 bases removed from V and 0 bases from J, the gap between germline ends came to 9 bases. The CDR3 contains 15 residues. This CDR3 is CASSLGERSSYEQYV. The CDR3, as DNA: TGTGCCAGCAGCTTAGGAGAGCGTAGCTCCTACGAGCAGTACGTC.

The chain links TRBV18 to TRBJ1-6; no definite D call. CDR3 length: 16 amino acids. The V end lost 0 bases, the J end lost 0 bases, and 6 bases lay between the germline ends. The germline V gene encodes CDR1 KGHSH and CDR2 LQKENI. CDR3 DNA sequence: TGTGCCAGCTCACCACCAAGGAGCTCCTATAATTCACCCCTCCACTTT. Its protein is CASSPPRSSYNSPLHF. Supplemented by reference TRBV18 and TRBJ1-6, the full variable domain reads NAGVMQNPRHLVRRRGQEARLRCSPMKGHSHVYWYRQLPEEGLKFMVYLQKENIIDESGMPKERFSAEFPKEGPSILRIQQVVRGDSAAYFCASSPPRSSYNSPLHFGNGTRLTVT.

The V gene is TRBV28, the J gene TRBJ2-2; the D is unclear. This CDR3 region has 13 residues. Germline assignment: CDR1 MDHEN and CDR2 SYDVKM. V was shortened by 3 bases and J by 4 bases, with 6 bases between the two germline ends. CDR3: CASSFVGTGELFF. CDR3 sequence (DNA): TGTGCCAGCAGTTTTGTGGGCACCGGGGAGCTGTTTTTT.

This sequence joins TRBV19 and TRBJ2-7; tentatively, D is TRBD1 (6 bases). Trimming removed 3 bases at V and 3 bases at J, with 12 bases between. The germline V gene encodes CDR1 LNHDA and CDR2 SQIVND (reference sequence). The CDR3 totals 14 residues. The CDR3 loop reads CASSISGADYEQYF. CDR3 DNA sequence: TGTGCCAGTAGTATTTCAGGGGCGGACTACGAGCAGTACTTC.

The chain has TRBV27 and TRBJ2-5; possibly TRBD2 for D (6 bases). Germline V gives CDR1 MNHEY, CDR2 SMNVEV (reference sequence). The CDR3 runs to 18 residues. V dropped 4 bases and J dropped 3 bases, with 24 bases sitting between them. This chain's CDR3 is CASSSSGGAPTEKETQYF. CDR3 sequence (DNA): TGTGCCAGCAGTTCCTCCGGAGGGGCCCCTACAGAGAAAGAGACCCAGTACTTC.

This chain joins TRBV7-3 and TRBJ1-4; a possible D gene is TRBD1 (6 bases). V was cut by 5 bases and J by 4 bases, with 14 bases left in between. The CDR3 runs 15 residues. CDR1 and CDR2 from the germline V gene are SGHTA and FQGTGA. The CDR3 nucleotides read TGTGCCAGCAGCCCAGGGGCCCTCTTTAATGAAAAACTGTTTTTT. Residues: CASSPGALFNEKLFF. Full variable domain (outside the CDR3, taken from reference TRBV7-3 and TRBJ1-4): GAGVSQTPSNKVTEKGKYVELRCDPISGHTALYWYRQSLGQGPEFLIYFQGTGAADDSGLPNDRFFAVRPEGSVSTLKIQRTERGDSAVYLCASSPGALFNEKLFFGSGTQLSVL.

The chain couples TRBV4-2 to TRBJ1-4; tentative D call: TRBD1 (6 bases). This CDR3 spans 15 amino acids. Trimming removed 0 bases from V and 8 bases from J, with 13 bases in between. The germline CDR1 and CDR2 sequences are LGHNA and YNFKEQ. The CDR3 DNA reads as TGTGCCAGCAGCCAAGACCCCCAGGGGAGAGAAAAACTGTTTTTT. Its translation is CASSQDPQGREKLFF.

The chain has TRBV29-1 and TRBJ2-7; 7 bases fit TRBD1. The CDR3 covers 14 residues. Germline assignment: CDR1 SQVTM and CDR2 ANQGSEA. Losses at the gene ends were 2 bases for V and 3 bases for J; bases not matched to a gene: 7. This chain's CDR3 is CSVESGTAVYEQYF. The CDR3 DNA is TGCAGCGTTGAATCCGGGACAGCGGTCTACGAGCAGTACTTC.

The CDR3 bases are TGTGCCAGCAGCTTGGAATCAAGGGCTGAAGCTTTCTTT. Amino acid sequence: CASSLESRAEAFF. The chain employs TRBV5-5 and TRBJ1-1; D remains ambiguous. The CDR3 covers 13 residues. Trimming removed 0 bases from V and 6 bases from J, with 9 bases in between. CDR1 and CDR2 from the germline V gene are SGHKS and YYEKEE (reference sequence).

The J gene is TRBJ2-7, the V gene TRBV7-3, with unresolved D. Per germline, CDR1 SGHTA and CDR2 FQGTGA. This CDR3 is 15 amino acids long. The V gene lost 5 bases and the J gene lost 2 bases, with 16 bases spanning the gap. CDR3 loop: CASSPRPSPAYEQYF. As DNA, the CDR3 is TGTGCCAGCAGCCCCCGCCCGTCACCCGCCTACGAGCAGTACTTC.

The chain links TRBV7-8 to TRBJ1-6; 7 positions match TRBD1. The germline V gene encodes CDR1 SGHVS and CDR2 FQNEAQ. The ends lost 5 bases at V and 8 bases at J; junction bases unmatched: 18. This CDR3 is built from 18 residues. The DNA for the CDR3 is TGTGCCAGCAGCCTAGTGCACCCCGCACAGGGGTATGATTCACCCCTCCACTTT. Residues: CASSLVHPAQGYDSPLHF.

The V and J genes are TRBV28 and TRBJ2-2; no clear D gene. The CDR3 is 12 amino acids. V was clipped by 1 base and J by 6 bases, with 3 bases between them. Germline values: CDR1 MDHEN, CDR2 SYDVKM. This CDR3 reads CASSLLAGELFF. The DNA for the CDR3 is TGTGCCAGCAGTTTATTGGCCGGGGAGCTGTTTTTT.

The chain joins TRBV7-2 to TRBJ2-1; TRBD1 matches at 8 bases. The germline V gene encodes CDR1 SGHTA and CDR2 FQGNSA. This CDR3 region has 19 residues. Germline trimming cut 0 bases from V and 2 bases from J; bases unmatched to any gene: 12. The CDR3 protein is CASSLARRGRVFPYNEQFF. The CDR3 nucleotides are TGTGCCAGCAGCTTAGCTCGCAGGGGGCGCGTATTCCCCTACAATGAGCAGTTCTTC.

The CDR3 sequence: CASSSTGASGGNTQYF. CDR3 coding DNA: TGTGCCAGCAGCTCAACGGGGGCTAGCGGGGGAAATACGCAGTATTTT. The V gene is TRBV7-6, the J gene TRBJ2-3; 10 positions agree with TRBD2. Looked up from germline, CDR1 is SGHVS and CDR2 is FNYEAQ. With 4 bases clipped from V and 7 bases from J, the junction kept 11 bases outside the gene matches. The CDR3 loop spans 16 amino acids.

This chain uses TRBV14 with TRBJ1-6; 7 bases are shared with TRBD1. CDR1 and CDR2 (germline): SGHDN, FVKESK. This CDR3 contains 19 residues. Trimming took 4 bases from V and 1 from J; bases not matched to a gene: 13. The CDR3 DNA reads as TGTGCCAGCAGCCGAGTCCTCCGGGACAGAAGGTCCTATAATTCACCCCTCCACTTT. Its translation: CASSRVLRDRRSYNSPLHF.

The chain carries TRBV10-3 and TRBJ1-4; D gene uncertain. V lost 2 bases to trimming and J lost 2 bases, with 6 bases between them. Germline V gene sequence: CDR1 ENHRY, CDR2 SYGVKD. This CDR3 region has 14 residues. The CDR3, as DNA: TGTGCCATCAGTGAGGGCAGTACTAATGAAAAACTGTTTTTT. It encodes CAISEGSTNEKLFF.

The chain uses TRBV6-5 and TRBJ2-5; D is tentatively TRBD1 or TRBD2 (5 bases each). CDR3 size: 14 residues. The germline V gene has CDR1 MNHEY and CDR2 SVGAGI. Trimming removed 2 bases from V and 6 bases from J, with 13 bases in between. CDR3 nucleotides: TGTGCCAGCAGTTACCCGGGACCTGTGCAGACCCAGTACTTC. It specifies CASSYPGPVQTQYF.

The V call is TRBV7-6, the J call TRBJ1-5; TRBD1 might be the D (6 bases). Trimming removed 1 base from V and 6 bases from J, with 13 bases in between. CDR3 length: 15 residues. The germline CDR1 and CDR2 sequences are SGHVS and FNYEAQ. The CDR3 region has the DNA TGTGCCAGCAGCTTAGAGGGCAGGGGCGTTCAGCCCCAGCATTTT. It specifies CASSLEGRGVQPQHF. The complete variable domain, with remaining parts taken from reference TRBV7-6 and TRBJ1-5, reads GAGVSQSPRYKVTKRGQDVALRCDPISGHVSLYWYRQALGQGPEFLTYFNYEAQQDKSGLPNDRFSAERPEGSISTLTIQRTEQRDSAMYRCASSLEGRGVQPQHFGDGTRLSIL.